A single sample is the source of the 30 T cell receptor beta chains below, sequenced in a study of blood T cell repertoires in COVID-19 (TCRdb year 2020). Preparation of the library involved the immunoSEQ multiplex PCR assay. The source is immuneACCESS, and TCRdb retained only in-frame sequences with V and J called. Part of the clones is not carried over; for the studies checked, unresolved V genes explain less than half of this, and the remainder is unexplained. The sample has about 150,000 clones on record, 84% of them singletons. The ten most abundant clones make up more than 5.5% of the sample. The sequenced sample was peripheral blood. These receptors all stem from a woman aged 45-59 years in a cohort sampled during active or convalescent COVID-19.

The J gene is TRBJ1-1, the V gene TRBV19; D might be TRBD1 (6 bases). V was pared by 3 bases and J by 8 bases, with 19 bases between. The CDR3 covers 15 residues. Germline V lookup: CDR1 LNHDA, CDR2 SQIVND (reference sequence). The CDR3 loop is CASSIPPLPGTEAFF. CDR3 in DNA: TGTGCCAGTAGTATCCCACCCCTCCCCGGGACAGAAGCTTTCTTT.

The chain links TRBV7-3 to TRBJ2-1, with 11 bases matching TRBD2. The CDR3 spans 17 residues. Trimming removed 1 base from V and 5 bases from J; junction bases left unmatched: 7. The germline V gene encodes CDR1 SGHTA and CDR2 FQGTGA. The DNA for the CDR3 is TGTGCCAGCAGCTTAAGCAGGCTAGCGGGGGGACACAATGAGCAGTTCTTC. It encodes CASSLSRLAGGHNEQFF.

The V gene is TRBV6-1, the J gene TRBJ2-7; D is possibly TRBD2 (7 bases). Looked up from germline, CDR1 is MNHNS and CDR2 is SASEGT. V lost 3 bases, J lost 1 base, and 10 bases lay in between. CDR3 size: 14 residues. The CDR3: CASSDRGASYEQYF. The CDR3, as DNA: TGTGCCAGCAGTGATCGGGGGGCTTCCTACGAGCAGTACTTC.

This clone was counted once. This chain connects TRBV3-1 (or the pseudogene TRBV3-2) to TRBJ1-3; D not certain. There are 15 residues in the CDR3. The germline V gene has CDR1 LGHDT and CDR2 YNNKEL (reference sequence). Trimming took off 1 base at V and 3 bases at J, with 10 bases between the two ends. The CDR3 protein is CASSQAGGGGNTIYF. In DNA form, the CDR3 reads TGTGCCAGCAGCCAAGCCGGTGGCGGTGGAAACACCATATATTTT.

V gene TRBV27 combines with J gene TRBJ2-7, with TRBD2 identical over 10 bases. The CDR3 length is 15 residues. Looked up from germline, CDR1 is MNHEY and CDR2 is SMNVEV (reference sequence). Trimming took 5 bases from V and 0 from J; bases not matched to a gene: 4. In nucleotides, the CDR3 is TGTGCCAGCAGTGCACTAGCGGGGAGCTCCTACGAGCAGTACTTC. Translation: CASSALAGSSYEQYF.

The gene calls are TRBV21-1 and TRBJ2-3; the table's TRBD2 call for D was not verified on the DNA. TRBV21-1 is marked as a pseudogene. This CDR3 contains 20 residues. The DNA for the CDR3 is TGTGCCAGCAGCACCCACGGTGGGGCTAGCGGGGTTTCTAGCACAGATACGCAGTATTTT. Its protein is CASSTHGGASGVSSTDTQYF.

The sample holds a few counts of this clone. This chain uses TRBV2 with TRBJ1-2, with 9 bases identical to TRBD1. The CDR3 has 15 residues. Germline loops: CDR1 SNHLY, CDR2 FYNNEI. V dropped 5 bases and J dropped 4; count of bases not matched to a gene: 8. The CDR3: CASSSGQGQLYGYTF. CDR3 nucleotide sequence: TGTGCCAGCAGTTCTGGACAGGGGCAACTCTATGGCTACACCTTC.

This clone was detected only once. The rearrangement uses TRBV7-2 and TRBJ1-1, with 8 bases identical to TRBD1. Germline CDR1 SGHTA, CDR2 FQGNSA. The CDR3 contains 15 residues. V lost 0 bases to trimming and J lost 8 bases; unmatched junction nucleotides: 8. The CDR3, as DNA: TGTGCCAGCAGCTTAGCCTTGTACAGGGGGACCGAAGCTTTCTTT. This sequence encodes CASSLALYRGTEAFF.

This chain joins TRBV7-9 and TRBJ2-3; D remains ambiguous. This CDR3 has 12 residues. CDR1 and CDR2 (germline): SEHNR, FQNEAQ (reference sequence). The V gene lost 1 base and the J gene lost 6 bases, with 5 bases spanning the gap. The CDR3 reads CASSLVRDTQYF. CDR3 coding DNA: TGTGCCAGCAGCTTAGTTCGGGATACGCAGTATTTT.

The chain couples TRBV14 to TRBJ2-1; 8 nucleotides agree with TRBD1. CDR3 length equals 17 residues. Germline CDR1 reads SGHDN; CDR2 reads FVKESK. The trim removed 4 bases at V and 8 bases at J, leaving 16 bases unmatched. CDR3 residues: CASSLRLYRDRLHEQFF. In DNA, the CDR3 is TGTGCCAGCAGCCTTAGACTATACCGGGACAGGCTTCATGAGCAGTTCTTC.

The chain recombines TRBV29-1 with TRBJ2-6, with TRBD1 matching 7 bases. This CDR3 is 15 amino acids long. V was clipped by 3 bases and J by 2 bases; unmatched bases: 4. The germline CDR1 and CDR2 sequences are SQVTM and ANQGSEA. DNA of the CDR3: TGCAGCGTTGAGGTAGGGGGCACTGGGGCCAACGTCCTGACTTTC. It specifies CSVEVGGTGANVLTF.

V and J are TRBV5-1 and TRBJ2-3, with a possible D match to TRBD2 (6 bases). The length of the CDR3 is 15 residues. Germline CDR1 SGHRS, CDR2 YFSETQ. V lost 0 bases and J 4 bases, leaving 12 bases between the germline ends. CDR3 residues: CASSLGRSGPDTQYF. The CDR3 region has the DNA TGCGCCAGCAGCTTGGGGAGGAGCGGGCCAGATACGCAGTATTTT.

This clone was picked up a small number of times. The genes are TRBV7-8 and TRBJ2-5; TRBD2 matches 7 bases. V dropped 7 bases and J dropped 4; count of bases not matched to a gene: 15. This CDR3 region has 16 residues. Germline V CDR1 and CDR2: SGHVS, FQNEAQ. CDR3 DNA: TGTGCCAGCACCCAGACCTTCTCGGGGGGAACAGAGACCCAGTACTTC. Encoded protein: CASTQTFSGGTETQYF.

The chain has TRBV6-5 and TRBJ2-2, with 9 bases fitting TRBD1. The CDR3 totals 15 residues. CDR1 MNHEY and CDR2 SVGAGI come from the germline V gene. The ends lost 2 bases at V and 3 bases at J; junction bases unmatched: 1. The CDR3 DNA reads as TGTGCCAGCAGTTACGACAGGGGGGACACCGGGGAGCTGTTTTTT. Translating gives CASSYDRGDTGELFF.

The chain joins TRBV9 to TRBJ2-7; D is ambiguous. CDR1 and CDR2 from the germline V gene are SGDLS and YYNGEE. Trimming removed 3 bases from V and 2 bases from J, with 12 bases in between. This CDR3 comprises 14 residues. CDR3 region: CASSATTDAYEQYF. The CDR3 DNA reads TGTGCCAGCAGCGCAACGACTGACGCCTACGAGCAGTACTTC. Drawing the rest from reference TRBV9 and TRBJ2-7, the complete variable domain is DSGVTQTPKHLITATGQRVTLRCSPRSGDLSVYWYQQSLDQGLQFLIQYYNGEERAKGNILERFSAQQFPDLHSELNLSSLELGDSALYFCASSATTDAYEQYFGPGTRLTVT.

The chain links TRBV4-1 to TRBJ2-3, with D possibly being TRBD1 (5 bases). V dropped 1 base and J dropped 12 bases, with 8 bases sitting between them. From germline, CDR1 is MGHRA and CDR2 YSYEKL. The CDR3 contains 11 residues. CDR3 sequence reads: CASSQARAQYF. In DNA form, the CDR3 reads TGCGCCAGCAGCCAAGCCAGGGCCCAGTATTTT.

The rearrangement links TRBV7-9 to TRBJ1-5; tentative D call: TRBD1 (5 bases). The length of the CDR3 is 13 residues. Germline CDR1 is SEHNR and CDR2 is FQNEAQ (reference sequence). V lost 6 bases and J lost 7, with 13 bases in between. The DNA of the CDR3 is TGTGCCAGCAGTACAACCGGGGGACAGCCCCAGCATTTT. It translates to CASSTTGGQPQHF.

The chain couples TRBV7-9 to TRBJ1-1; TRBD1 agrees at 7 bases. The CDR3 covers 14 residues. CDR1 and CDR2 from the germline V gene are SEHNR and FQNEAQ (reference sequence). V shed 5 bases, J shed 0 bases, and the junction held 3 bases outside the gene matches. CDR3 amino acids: CASSTGQLNTEAFF. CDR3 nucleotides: TGTGCCAGCAGCACGGGACAGCTGAACACTGAAGCTTTCTTT.

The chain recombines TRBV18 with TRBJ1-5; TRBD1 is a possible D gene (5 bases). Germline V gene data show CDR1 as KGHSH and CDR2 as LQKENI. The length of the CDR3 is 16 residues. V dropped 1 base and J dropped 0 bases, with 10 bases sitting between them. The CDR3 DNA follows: TGTGCCAGCTCACCACGGGGGGAGTATAGCAATCAGCCCCAGCATTTT. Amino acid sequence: CASSPRGEYSNQPQHF.

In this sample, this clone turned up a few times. The CDR3 coding sequence is TGTGCCAGCAGTGACTCTAGCACCGGGGAGCTGTTTTTT. It translates to CASSDSSTGELFF. V and J are TRBV6-4 and TRBJ2-2; D not certain. The CDR3 is 13 residues long. In germline, CDR1 is MRHNA, CDR2 SNTAGT. The ends were cut back, 0 bases at V and 4 bases at J, with 3 bases in the middle.

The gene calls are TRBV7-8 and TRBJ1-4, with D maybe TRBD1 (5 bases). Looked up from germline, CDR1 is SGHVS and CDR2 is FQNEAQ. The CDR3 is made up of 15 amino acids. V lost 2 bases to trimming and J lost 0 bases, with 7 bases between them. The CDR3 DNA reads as TGTGCCAGCAGCTTATTAGGGGCAACTAATGAAAAACTGTTTTTT. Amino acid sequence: CASSLLGATNEKLFF.

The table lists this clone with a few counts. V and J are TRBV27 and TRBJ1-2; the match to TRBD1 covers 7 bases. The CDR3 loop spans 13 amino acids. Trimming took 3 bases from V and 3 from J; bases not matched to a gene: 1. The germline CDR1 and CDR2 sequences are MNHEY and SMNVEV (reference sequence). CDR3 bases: TGTGCCAGCAGTTTTGACAGGGACTATGGCTACACCTTC. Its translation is CASSFDRDYGYTF.

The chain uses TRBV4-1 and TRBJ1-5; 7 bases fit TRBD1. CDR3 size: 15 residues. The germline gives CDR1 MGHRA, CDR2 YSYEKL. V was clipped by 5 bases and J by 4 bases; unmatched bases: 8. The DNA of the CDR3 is TGCGCCAGCAGCGTCCACAGGGGTACTAATCAGCCCCAGCATTTT. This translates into CASSVHRGTNQPQHF.

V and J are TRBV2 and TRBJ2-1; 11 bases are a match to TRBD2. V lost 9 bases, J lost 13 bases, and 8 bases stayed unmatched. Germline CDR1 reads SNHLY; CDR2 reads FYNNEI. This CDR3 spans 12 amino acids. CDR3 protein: CASLAGGTDQFF. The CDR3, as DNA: TGTGCCAGTCTAGCGGGGGGAACGGATCAGTTCTTC.

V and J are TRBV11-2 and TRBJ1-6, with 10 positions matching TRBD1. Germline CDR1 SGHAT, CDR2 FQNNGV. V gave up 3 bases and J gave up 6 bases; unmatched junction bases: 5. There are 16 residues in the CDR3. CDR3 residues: CASSLPGQGINSPLHF. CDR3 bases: TGTGCCAGCAGCTTGCCGGGACAGGGGATTAATTCACCCCTCCACTTT.

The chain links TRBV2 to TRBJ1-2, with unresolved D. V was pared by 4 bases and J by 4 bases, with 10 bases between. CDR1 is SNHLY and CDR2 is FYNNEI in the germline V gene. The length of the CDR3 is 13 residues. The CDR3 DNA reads TGTGCCAGCAGTGTCTCTGGGCCCTATGGCTACACCTTC. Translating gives CASSVSGPYGYTF.

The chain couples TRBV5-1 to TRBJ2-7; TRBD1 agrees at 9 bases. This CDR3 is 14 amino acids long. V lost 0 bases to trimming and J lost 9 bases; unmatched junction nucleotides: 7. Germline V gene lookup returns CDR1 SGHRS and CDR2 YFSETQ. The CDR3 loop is CASSLAQGALMQYF. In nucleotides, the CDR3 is TGCGCCAGCAGCTTGGCACAGGGGGCGCTTATGCAGTACTTC.

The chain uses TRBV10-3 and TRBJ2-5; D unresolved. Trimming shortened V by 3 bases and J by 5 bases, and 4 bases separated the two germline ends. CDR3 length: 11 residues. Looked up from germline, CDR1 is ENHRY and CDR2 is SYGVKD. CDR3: CAISDRETQYF. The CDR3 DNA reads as TGTGCCATCAGTGATCGGGAGACCCAGTACTTC.

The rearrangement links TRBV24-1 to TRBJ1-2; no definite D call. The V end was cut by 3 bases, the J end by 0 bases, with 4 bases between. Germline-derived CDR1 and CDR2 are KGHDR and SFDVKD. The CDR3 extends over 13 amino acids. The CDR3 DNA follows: TGTGCCACCAGTGATGGCTCTAACTATGGCTACACCTTC. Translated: CATSDGSNYGYTF.

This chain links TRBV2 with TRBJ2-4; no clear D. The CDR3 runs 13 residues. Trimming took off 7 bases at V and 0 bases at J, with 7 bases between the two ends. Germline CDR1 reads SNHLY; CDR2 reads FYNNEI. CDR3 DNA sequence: TGTGCCAGCAATGGCCAAGCCAAAAACATTCAGTACTTC. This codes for CASNGQAKNIQYF.